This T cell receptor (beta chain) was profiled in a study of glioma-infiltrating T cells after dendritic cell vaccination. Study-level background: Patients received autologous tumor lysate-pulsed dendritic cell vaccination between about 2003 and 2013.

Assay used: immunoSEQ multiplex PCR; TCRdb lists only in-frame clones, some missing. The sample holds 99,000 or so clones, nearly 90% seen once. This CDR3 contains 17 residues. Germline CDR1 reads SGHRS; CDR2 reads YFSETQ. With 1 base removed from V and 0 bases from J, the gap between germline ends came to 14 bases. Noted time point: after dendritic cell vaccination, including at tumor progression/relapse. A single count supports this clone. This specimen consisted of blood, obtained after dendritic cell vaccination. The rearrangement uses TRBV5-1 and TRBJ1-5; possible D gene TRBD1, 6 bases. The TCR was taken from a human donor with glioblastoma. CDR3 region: CASSLTRQENSNQPQHF. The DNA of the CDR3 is TGCGCCAGCAGCTTGACCCGACAGGAGAATAGCAATCAGCCCCAGCATTTT.